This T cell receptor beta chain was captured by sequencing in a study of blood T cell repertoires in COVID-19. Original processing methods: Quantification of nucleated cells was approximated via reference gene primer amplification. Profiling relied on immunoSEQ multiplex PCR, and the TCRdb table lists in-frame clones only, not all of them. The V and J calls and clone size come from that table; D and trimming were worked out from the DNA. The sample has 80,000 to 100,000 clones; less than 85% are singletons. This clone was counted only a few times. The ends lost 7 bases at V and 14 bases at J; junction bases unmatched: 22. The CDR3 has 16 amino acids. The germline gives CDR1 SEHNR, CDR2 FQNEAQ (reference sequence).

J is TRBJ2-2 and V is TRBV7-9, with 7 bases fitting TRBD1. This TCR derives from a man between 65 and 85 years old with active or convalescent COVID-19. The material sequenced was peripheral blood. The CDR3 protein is CASITSGGYPSGGLFF. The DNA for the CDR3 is TGTGCCAGCATCACATCTGGGGGATATCCCTCAGGGGGACTGTTTTTT.